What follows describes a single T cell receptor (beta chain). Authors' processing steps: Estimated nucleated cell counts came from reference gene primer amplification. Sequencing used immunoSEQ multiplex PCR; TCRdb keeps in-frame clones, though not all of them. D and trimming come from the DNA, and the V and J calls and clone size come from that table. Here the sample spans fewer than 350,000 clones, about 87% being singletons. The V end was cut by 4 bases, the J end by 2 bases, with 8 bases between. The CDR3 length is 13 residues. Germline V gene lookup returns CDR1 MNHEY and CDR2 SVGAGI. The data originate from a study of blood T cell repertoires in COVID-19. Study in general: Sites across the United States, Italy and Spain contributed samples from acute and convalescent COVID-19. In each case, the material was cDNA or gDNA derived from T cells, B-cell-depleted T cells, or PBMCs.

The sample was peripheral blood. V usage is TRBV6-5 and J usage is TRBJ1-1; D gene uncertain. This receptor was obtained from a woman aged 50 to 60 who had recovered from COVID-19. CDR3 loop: CASSSGLNTEAFF. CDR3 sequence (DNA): TGTGCCAGCAGTTCGGGGTTAAACACTGAAGCTTTCTTT.